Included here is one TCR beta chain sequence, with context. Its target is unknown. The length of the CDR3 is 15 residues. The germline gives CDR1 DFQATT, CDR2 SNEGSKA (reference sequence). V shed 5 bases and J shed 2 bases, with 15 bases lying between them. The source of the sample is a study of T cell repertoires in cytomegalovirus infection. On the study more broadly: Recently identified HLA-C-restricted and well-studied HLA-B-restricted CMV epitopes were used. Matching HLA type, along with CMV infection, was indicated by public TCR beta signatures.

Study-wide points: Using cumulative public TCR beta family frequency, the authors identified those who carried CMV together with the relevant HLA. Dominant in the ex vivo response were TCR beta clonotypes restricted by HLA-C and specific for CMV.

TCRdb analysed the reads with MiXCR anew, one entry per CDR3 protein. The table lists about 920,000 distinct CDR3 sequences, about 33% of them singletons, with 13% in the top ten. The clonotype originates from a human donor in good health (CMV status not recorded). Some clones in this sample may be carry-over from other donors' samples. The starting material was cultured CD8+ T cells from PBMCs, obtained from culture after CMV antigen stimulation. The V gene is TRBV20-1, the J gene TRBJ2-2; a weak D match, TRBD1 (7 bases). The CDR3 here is CSAGARGTNTGELFF. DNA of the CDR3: TGCAGTGCTGGGGCCAGGGGGACTAACACCGGGGAGCTGTTTTTT.